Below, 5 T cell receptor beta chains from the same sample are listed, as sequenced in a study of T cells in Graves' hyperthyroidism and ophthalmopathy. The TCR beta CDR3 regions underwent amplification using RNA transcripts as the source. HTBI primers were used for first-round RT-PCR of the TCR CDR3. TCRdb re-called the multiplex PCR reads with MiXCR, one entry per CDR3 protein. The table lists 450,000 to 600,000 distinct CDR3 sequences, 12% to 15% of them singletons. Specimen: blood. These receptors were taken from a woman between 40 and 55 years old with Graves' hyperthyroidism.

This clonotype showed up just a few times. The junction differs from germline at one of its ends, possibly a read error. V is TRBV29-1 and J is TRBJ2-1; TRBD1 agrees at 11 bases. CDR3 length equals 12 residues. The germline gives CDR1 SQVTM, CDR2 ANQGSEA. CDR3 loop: CSVEEGTGGLFF. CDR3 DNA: TGCAGCGTAGAAGAGGGGACAGGGGGTTTGTTCTTC.

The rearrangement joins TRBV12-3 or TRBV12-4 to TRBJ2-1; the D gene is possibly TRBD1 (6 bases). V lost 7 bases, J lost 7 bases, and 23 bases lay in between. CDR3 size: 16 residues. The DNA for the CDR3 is TGTGCCAGCACCGATTCGCACAGGGCTGGTATGAATGAGCAGTTCTTC. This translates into CASTDSHRAGMNEQFF.

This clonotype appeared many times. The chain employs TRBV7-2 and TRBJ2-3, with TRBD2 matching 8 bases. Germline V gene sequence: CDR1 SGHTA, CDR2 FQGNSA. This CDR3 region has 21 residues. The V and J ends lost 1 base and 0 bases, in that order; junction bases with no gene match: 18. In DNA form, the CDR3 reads TGTGCCAGCAGCTTAGATCGCTTAGGGATCCGACTAGCGAATAGCACAGATACGCAGTATTTT. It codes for CASSLDRLGIRLANSTDTQYF.

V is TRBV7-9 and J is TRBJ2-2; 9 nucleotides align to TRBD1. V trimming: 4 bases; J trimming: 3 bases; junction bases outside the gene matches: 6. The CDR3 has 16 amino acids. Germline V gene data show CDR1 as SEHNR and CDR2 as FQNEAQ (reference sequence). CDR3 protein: CASSSNRGPDTGELFF. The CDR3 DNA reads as TGTGCCAGCAGCTCGAACAGGGGGCCGGACACCGGGGAGCTGTTTTTT.

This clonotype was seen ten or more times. The CDR3 spells CASSRGRGGRVEAFF. CDR3 in DNA: TGTGCCAGCAGCCGTGGTCGGGGCGGAAGGGTTGAAGCTTTCTTT. The gene calls are TRBV28 and TRBJ1-1, with D possibly matching TRBD1 (5 bases). Germline values: CDR1 MDHEN, CDR2 SYDVKM. The V end lost 6 bases, the J end lost 7 bases, and 21 bases lay between the germline ends. This CDR3 is built from 15 residues.